The next 30 T cell receptor beta chains were all read from a single sample in a study of post-analysis software for immune sequencing data. Their antigens are not known. Findings and caveats of the study: Five or six TRBV segments, including TRBV5-6, TRBV5-1 and TRBV20-1, were more frequent in patients than controls.

TCR beta cDNA libraries had unique molecular identifiers. A single record per CDR3 protein comes from TCRdb applying MiXCR to the PCR reads. The sample contains about 500,000 distinct CDR3 sequences, around 40% of which appear only once. Sequenced input: blood. The receptors here all came from a girl aged 10 to 17 with multiple sclerosis.

Only a few counts were recorded for this clonotype. The J gene is TRBJ2-6, the V gene TRBV6-5; D is undetermined. This CDR3 is built from 17 residues. V lost 2 bases and J lost 0, with 11 bases in between. Germline lookup yields CDR1 MNHEY and CDR2 SVGAGI. The CDR3 loop is CASSYGSVLSGANVLTF. The CDR3 coding sequence is TGTGCCAGCAGTTACGGCAGCGTACTCTCTGGGGCCAACGTCCTGACTTTC.

The chain couples TRBV28 to TRBJ1-2, with 7 bases lining up with TRBD1. The CDR3 is 15 amino acids. CDR1 and CDR2 (germline): MDHEN, SYDVKM. V gave up 7 bases and J gave up 4 bases; unmatched junction bases: 12. CDR3 region: CASKGAGRATYGYTF. The CDR3, as DNA: TGTGCCAGCAAGGGGGCAGGGCGCGCGACCTATGGCTACACCTTC.

The sample holds many counts of this clonotype. The chain links TRBV7-2 to TRBJ2-7; 7 bases agree with TRBD1. Trimming at V came to 0 bases and at J to 2 bases, leaving 7 bases not matched to a gene. Germline V lookup: CDR1 SGHTA, CDR2 FQGNSA. The CDR3 sequence is 16 residues long. The DNA for the CDR3 is TGTGCCAGCAGCTTAGCCACAGGGGTAGGGGCCTACGAGCAGTACTTC. Its protein product is CASSLATGVGAYEQYF.

The chain couples TRBV2 to TRBJ1-1, with 7 bases lining up with TRBD1. Germline loops: CDR1 SNHLY, CDR2 FYNNEI. The CDR3 is 12 residues long. Germline trimming cut 6 bases from V and 5 bases from J; bases unmatched to any gene: 3. The CDR3 region is CASRAGGTEAFF. The DNA of the CDR3 is TGTGCCAGCAGGGCAGGGGGGACTGAAGCTTTCTTT.

This clonotype was recorded many times. The rearrangement uses TRBV5-1 and TRBJ1-2; no definite D call. CDR1 and CDR2 from the germline V gene are SGHRS and YFSETQ. The CDR3 totals 13 residues. Trimming left V 0 bases short and J 5 bases short, with 8 bases between. CDR3: CASSLDPGYGYTF. The CDR3 nucleotides are TGCGCCAGCAGCTTGGACCCGGGTTATGGCTACACCTTC.

This clonotype occurred a few times. The chain links TRBV7-3 to TRBJ2-5; D is possibly TRBD1 (5 bases). CDR1 is SGHTA, CDR2 FQGTGA, per germline. V was cut by 5 bases and J by 5 bases, with 12 bases left in between. The CDR3 spans 13 residues. The CDR3 sequence is CASSPSPGETQYF. The CDR3 bases are TGTGCCAGCAGCCCGTCCCCAGGGGAGACCCAGTACTTC.

This chain connects TRBV4-1 to TRBJ2-3; TRBD1 agrees at 7 bases. With 0 bases clipped from V and 8 bases from J, the junction kept 14 bases outside the gene matches. This CDR3 contains 17 residues. Germline CDR1 reads MGHRA; CDR2 reads YSYEKL. In DNA form, the CDR3 reads TGCGCCAGCAGCCAAGATCTCGGGACAGCCCTACTATCTACGCAGTATTTT. It specifies CASSQDLGTALLSTQYF.

V gene TRBV6-5 combines with J gene TRBJ2-3, with D perhaps matching TRBD2 (7 bases). The CDR3 runs to 15 residues. The V end lost 2 bases, the J end lost 2 bases, and 11 bases lay between the germline ends. Germline V gene lookup returns CDR1 MNHEY and CDR2 SVGAGI. The CDR3 sequence is CASSYVAGATDTQYF. The CDR3 DNA follows: TGTGCCAGCAGTTACGTCGCGGGGGCCACAGATACGCAGTATTTT.

This clonotype appeared a single time. This rearrangement joins TRBV4-1 to TRBJ2-3, with TRBD2 identical over 11 bases. Germline CDR1 is MGHRA and CDR2 is YSYEKL. The CDR3 consists of 16 residues. V gave up 3 bases and J gave up 3 bases; unmatched junction bases: 5. The CDR3 DNA reads as TGCGCCAGCAGCCACGAGTCTAGCGGGAGGACAGATACGCAGTATTTT. Protein sequence: CASSHESSGRTDTQYF.

This sequence joins TRBV5-1 and TRBJ2-5; 11 nucleotides align to TRBD2. Germline V CDR1 and CDR2: SGHRS, YFSETQ. CDR3 length equals 15 residues. V gave up 3 bases and J gave up 4 bases; unmatched junction bases: 5. The DNA for the CDR3 is TGCGCCAGCAGCTCTCCACTAGCGGGAGTAGAGACCCAGTACTTC. This sequence encodes CASSSPLAGVETQYF.

This clonotype was detected only a few times. The rearrangement links TRBV20-1 to TRBJ2-1; D remains unclear. V lost 0 bases and J lost 8, with 5 bases in between. The CDR3 has 11 amino acids. Germline CDR1 is DFQATT and CDR2 is SNEGSKA (reference sequence). Written as DNA, the CDR3 is TGCAGTGCTAGAGATACCTATGAGCAGTTCTTC. Translating it yields CSARDTYEQFF.

The J gene is TRBJ2-1, the V gene TRBV7-9, with D perhaps matching TRBD1 (5 bases). V lost 4 bases to trimming and J lost 4 bases, with 20 bases between them. CDR3 length equals 17 residues. Germline V gene lookup returns CDR1 SEHNR and CDR2 FQNEAQ (reference sequence). CDR3: CASSSPIDRYLYNEQFF. The CDR3 region has the DNA TGTGCCAGCAGCTCTCCCATCGACAGATACCTTTACAATGAGCAGTTCTTC.

CDR3 nucleotides: TGTGCCAGCAGTGGAGGGGATAATGAGCAGTTCTTC. Its translation is CASSGGDNEQFF. The chain uses TRBV25-1 and TRBJ2-1; D possibly uses TRBD1 or TRBD2 (5 bases each). The CDR3 is 12 amino acids. Trimming took 4 bases from V and 7 from J, leaving 8 bases between them. CDR1 MGHDK and CDR2 SYGVNS come from the germline V gene. The complete variable domain, with remaining parts taken from reference TRBV25-1 and TRBJ2-1, reads EADIYQTPRYLVIGTGKKITLECSQTMGHDKMYWYQQDPGMELHLIHYSYGVNSTEKGDLSSESTVSRIRTEHFPLTLESARPSHTSQYLCASSGGDNEQFFGPGTRLTVL.

This clonotype was found a few times. The J gene is TRBJ2-7, the V gene TRBV12-3 or TRBV12-4; TRBD2 matches at 10 bases. J lost 6 bases, V lost 5 bases, and 7 bases had no gene match. The CDR3 extends over 14 amino acids. The CDR3 loop is CASSPLAGELEQYF. CDR3 DNA sequence: TGTGCCAGCAGTCCCCTAGCGGGAGAGCTCGAGCAGTACTTC.

With regard to this clonotype: One end of the junction varies from germline; a read error may be responsible. CDR3 protein: CASSSRGVSDNEQFF. The CDR3 nucleotides are TGCGCCAGCAGTTCCCGCGGGGTCTCCGACAATGAGCAGTTCTTC. The gene calls are TRBV4-1 and TRBJ2-1, with TRBD2 as a possible D gene (6 bases). CDR3 size: 15 residues. CDR1 MGHRA and CDR2 YSYEKL come from the germline V gene.

This chain uses TRBV4-1 with TRBJ1-1, with unresolved D. The germline gives CDR1 MGHRA, CDR2 YSYEKL. Trimming cost V 2 bases and J 3 bases, with 10 bases left between them. The CDR3 totals 14 residues. The CDR3 is CASSQPGGDTEAFF. The CDR3 nucleotides are TGCGCCAGCAGCCAACCAGGCGGGGACACTGAAGCTTTCTTT.

The chain joins TRBV5-1 to TRBJ2-3, with 8 bases identical to TRBD2. The V and J ends lost 4 bases and 2 bases, in that order; junction bases with no gene match: 3. This CDR3 contains 14 residues. Germline CDR1 reads SGHRS; CDR2 reads YFSETQ. In DNA, the CDR3 is TGCGCCAGCAGCACGGGACTAGACACAGATACGCAGTATTTT. Translating it yields CASSTGLDTDTQYF.

The chain has TRBV28 and TRBJ1-1; D unclear. Trimming cost V 1 base and J 8 bases, with 8 bases left between them. The CDR3 is made up of 12 amino acids. Germline lookup yields CDR1 MDHEN and CDR2 SYDVKM. The CDR3 nucleotides read TGTGCCAGCAGTTTATCCCCGAGAGAAGCTTTCTTT. Translated: CASSLSPREAFF.

This clonotype was seen at least ten times. DNA for the CDR3: TGTGCCAGCAGCTTACTAGCGACCAACTATGGCTACACCTTC. Its translation is CASSLLATNYGYTF. The chain couples TRBV7-8 to TRBJ1-2, with D hard to call. The CDR3 contains 14 residues. In germline, CDR1 is SGHVS, CDR2 FQNEAQ. Between the trimmed V and J ends, which lost 2 bases and 2 bases, there was a span of 9 bases.

V gene TRBV7-2 combines with J gene TRBJ1-2; D is undetermined. The germline gives CDR1 SGHTA, CDR2 FQGNSA. There are 12 residues in the CDR3. Trimming took off 0 bases at V and 7 bases at J, with 6 bases between the two ends. CDR3 amino acids: CASSLAVFGYTF. The CDR3 DNA sequence: TGTGCCAGCAGCTTAGCTGTTTTTGGCTACACCTTC.

This clonotype was picked up a small number of times. The chain combines TRBV5-1 with TRBJ2-5; maybe TRBD2 (6 bases). Trimming cost V 1 base and J 7 bases, with 14 bases left between them. The CDR3 is 14 residues long. The germline gives CDR1 SGHRS, CDR2 YFSETQ. The CDR3 spells CASSLSGLTWTQYF. For the CDR3, the DNA is TGCGCCAGCAGCTTGTCAGGACTAACTTGGACCCAGTACTTC.

In its sample, this clonotype was seen a few times. This sequence joins TRBV28 and TRBJ2-7; D perhaps matches TRBD2 (6 bases). The germline V and J ends were trimmed by 5 bases and 6 bases, with 23 bases remaining between them. The CDR3 is 16 residues long. The germline gives CDR1 MDHEN, CDR2 SYDVKM. The CDR3 nucleotides are TGTGCCAGCAGTCTCCCCACCGGGGGTTCTTTATCCGAGCAGTACTTC. This sequence encodes CASSLPTGGSLSEQYF. Combining the CDR3 with reference TRBV28 and TRBJ2-7 gives the whole variable domain DVKVTQSSRYLVKRTGEKVFLECVQDMDHENMFWYRQDPGLGLRLIYFSYDVKMKEKGDIPEGYSVSREKKERFSLILESASTNQTSMYLCASSLPTGGSLSEQYFGPGTRLTVT.

This rearrangement joins TRBV7-2 to TRBJ2-7, with 8 bases that match TRBD1. The CDR3 is 16 residues long. The germline gives CDR1 SGHTA, CDR2 FQGNSA. J gave up 2 bases and V 5 bases, and 11 bases lay outside the gene matches. CDR3 nucleotide sequence: TGTGCCAGCAGCGCGAAGGACAGGGACCCCGCCTACGAGCAGTACTTC. Residues: CASSAKDRDPAYEQYF.

This clonotype was recorded at least ten times. The rearrangement links TRBV20-1 to TRBJ2-5; D gene unclear. CDR3 length: 13 amino acids. The germline V gene has CDR1 DFQATT and CDR2 SNEGSKA (reference sequence). V lost 3 bases, J lost 2 bases, and 10 bases lay in between. The CDR3 DNA sequence: TGCAGTGCTAGGTTCGGAGTACAAGAGACCCAGTACTTC. It yields the protein CSARFGVQETQYF.

The chain uses TRBV12-3 or TRBV12-4 and TRBJ2-1; a weak D match, TRBD1 (6 bases). There are 14 residues in the CDR3. Trimming left V 4 bases short and J 7 bases short, with 14 bases between. CDR3: CASSSVGANNEQFF. The CDR3 DNA reads as TGTGCCAGCAGTTCAGTGGGGGCTAATAATGAGCAGTTCTTC.

This chain joins TRBV4-1 and TRBJ1-1, with a weak D call TRBD1 (5 bases). Germline V CDR1 and CDR2: MGHRA, YSYEKL. Trimming pared 2 bases from V and 0 bases from J, leaving 10 bases between. The CDR3 covers 15 residues. CDR3 coding DNA: TGCGCCAGCAGCCAACAGGGACTCATGAACACTGAAGCTTTCTTT. Protein: CASSQQGLMNTEAFF.

This chain joins TRBV27 and TRBJ2-3; a possible D gene is TRBD1 (6 bases). Germline assignment: CDR1 MNHEY and CDR2 SMNVEV (reference sequence). This CDR3 is 16 amino acids long. Between the trimmed V and J ends, which lost 5 bases and 2 bases, there was a span of 17 bases. The CDR3 sequence: CASSPRGGLYTDTQYF. In DNA form, the CDR3 reads TGTGCCAGCAGTCCCCGAGGGGGTCTCTACACAGATACGCAGTATTTT.

V usage is TRBV4-1 and J usage is TRBJ2-4, with D possibly matching TRBD2 (5 bases). V was cut by 0 bases and J by 9 bases, with 15 bases left in between. CDR1 and CDR2 from the germline V gene are MGHRA and YSYEKL. There are 15 residues in the CDR3. CDR3 in amino acids: CASSQDGRERVIQYF. The CDR3 DNA reads as TGCGCCAGCAGCCAAGATGGCCGAGAGAGGGTCATTCAGTACTTC.

This clonotype has only a few counts. This sequence joins TRBV27 and TRBJ1-2; D uncertain. CDR3 length: 15 residues. CDR1 is MNHEY and CDR2 is SMNVEV in the germline V gene (reference sequence). V gave up 0 bases and J gave up 0 bases, with 8 bases separating them. The CDR3 DNA reads as TGTGCCAGCAGTTTATCAAGAAAATCTAACTATGGCTACACCTTC. Amino acid sequence: CASSLSRKSNYGYTF.

This clonotype turned up a few times. The junction shows a germline mismatch at one end, possibly a read error. The V call is TRBV7-2, the J call TRBJ2-1; 7 bases map to TRBD2. Germline CDR1 SGHTA, CDR2 FQGNSA. The CDR3 runs 11 residues. The CDR3 region has the DNA TGTGCCAGCAGTTTAGCGGGCGCGCAGTTCTTC. Protein: CASSLAGAQFF.